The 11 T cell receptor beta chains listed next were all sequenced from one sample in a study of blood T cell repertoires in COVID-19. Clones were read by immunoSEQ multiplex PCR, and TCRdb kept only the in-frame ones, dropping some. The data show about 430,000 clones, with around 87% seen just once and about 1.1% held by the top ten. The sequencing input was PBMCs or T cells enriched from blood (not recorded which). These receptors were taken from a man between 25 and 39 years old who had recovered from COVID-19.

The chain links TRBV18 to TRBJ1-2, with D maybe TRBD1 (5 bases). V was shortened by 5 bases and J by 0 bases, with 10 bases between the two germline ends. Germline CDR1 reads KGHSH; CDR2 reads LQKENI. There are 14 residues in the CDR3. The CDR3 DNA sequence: TGTGCCAGCTCAGGACAAGATACTAACTATGGCTACACCTTC. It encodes CASSGQDTNYGYTF.

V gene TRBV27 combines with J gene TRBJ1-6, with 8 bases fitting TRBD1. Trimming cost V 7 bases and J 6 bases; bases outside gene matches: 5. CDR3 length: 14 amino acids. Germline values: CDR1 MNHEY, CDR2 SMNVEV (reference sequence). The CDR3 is CASIYGTGNSPLHF. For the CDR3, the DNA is TGTGCCAGCATATACGGGACAGGTAATTCACCCCTCCACTTT.

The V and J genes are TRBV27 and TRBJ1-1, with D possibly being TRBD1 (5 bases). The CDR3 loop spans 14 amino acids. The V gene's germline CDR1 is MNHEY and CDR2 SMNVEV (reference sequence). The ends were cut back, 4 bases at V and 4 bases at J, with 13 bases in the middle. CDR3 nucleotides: TGTGCCAGCAGTTCTTTGGGGCGGGGCACTGAAGCTTTCTTT. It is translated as CASSSLGRGTEAFF.

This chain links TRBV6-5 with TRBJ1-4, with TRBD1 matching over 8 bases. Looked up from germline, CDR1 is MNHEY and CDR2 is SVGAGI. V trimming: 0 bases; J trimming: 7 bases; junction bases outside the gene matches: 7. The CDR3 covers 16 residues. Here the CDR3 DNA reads TGTGCCAGCAGTTACTCACTGGCAGGGGGCATTGAAAAACTGTTTTTT. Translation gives CASSYSLAGGIEKLFF.

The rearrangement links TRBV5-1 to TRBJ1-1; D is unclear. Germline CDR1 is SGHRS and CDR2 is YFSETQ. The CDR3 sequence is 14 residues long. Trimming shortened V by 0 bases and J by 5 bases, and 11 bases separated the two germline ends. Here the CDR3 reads CASSLEAARTEAFF. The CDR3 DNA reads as TGCGCCAGCAGCTTGGAGGCAGCGAGGACTGAAGCTTTCTTT.

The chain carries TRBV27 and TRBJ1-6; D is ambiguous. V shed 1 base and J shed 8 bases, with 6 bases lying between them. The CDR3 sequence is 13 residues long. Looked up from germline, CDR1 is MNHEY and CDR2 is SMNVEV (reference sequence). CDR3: CASSLFGDSPLHF. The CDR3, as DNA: TGTGCCAGCAGTTTATTCGGGGATTCACCCCTCCACTTT.

In DNA, the CDR3 is TGTGCCAGCCGGGACAACAATGAGCAGTTCTTC. Translating gives CASRDNNEQFF. The chain links TRBV6-6 to TRBJ2-1; D may be TRBD1 (6 bases). The ends were cut back, 8 bases at V and 5 bases at J, with 7 bases in the middle. CDR1 MNHNY and CDR2 SVGAGI come from the germline V gene (reference sequence). CDR3 size: 11 residues.

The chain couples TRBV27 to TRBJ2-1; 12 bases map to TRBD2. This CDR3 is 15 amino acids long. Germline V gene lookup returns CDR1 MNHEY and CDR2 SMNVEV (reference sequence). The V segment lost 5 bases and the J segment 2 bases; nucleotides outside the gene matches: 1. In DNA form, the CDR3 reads TGTGCCAGCAGTGCTAGCGGGGGGGCCTACAATGAGCAGTTCTTC. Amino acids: CASSASGGAYNEQFF.

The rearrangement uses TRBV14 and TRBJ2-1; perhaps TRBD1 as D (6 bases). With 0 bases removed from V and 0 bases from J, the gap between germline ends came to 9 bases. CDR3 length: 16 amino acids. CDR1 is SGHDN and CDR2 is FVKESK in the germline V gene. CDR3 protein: CASSQDRGSSYNEQFF. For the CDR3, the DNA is TGTGCCAGCAGCCAAGATAGGGGGAGCTCCTACAATGAGCAGTTCTTC.

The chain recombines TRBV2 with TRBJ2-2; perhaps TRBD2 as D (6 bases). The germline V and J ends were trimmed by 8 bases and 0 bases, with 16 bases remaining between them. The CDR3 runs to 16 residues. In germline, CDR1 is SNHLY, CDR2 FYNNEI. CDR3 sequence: CASVKGTPTNTGELFF. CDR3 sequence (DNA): TGTGCCAGCGTAAAGGGGACTCCTACGAACACCGGGGAGCTGTTTTTT.

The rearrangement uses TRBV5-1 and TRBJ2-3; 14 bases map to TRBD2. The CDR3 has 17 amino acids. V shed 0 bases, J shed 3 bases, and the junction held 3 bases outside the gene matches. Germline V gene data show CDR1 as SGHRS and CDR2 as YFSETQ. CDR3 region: CASSLEGTSGGTDTQYF. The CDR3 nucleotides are TGCGCCAGCAGCTTGGAAGGGACTAGCGGGGGAACAGATACGCAGTATTTT.